This T cell receptor (beta chain) was sequenced during a study of blood T cell repertoires in COVID-19. The data were produced by immunoSEQ multiplex PCR, yet TCRdb's version contains in-frame clones alone and is incomplete. The sample carries approximately 21,000 clones, 65% to 80% recorded once. In its sample, this clone was seen once. The ends were cut back, 4 bases at V and 7 bases at J, with 14 bases in the middle. CDR3 length equals 15 residues. CDR1 and CDR2 (germline): LGHDT, YNNKEL (reference sequence). Sequenced input: peripheral blood. The chain has TRBV3-1 (or the pseudogene TRBV3-2) and TRBJ1-6, with D possibly matching TRBD1 (6 bases). This clonotype was sampled from a human donor in a cohort sampled during active or convalescent COVID-19. Here the CDR3 DNA reads TGTGCCAGCAGCCCGATCAGGGGAAGGAATTCACCCCTCCACTTT. Protein product: CASSPIRGRNSPLHF.